This entry lists 7 T cell receptor beta chains sequenced from one sample in a study of T cell responses to AZD1222 COVID-19 vaccine. Assay: immunoSEQ multiplex PCR; the TCRdb copy retains only in-frame clones and omits some. The data show 100,000 to 150,000 clones, around 87% seen once. The sample in question was peripheral blood, obtained on day 0 of AZD1222 vaccination. The receptor set was obtained from an adult in good health.

This clone occurred once. This CDR3 reads CASKYRRPNEKLFF. DNA for the CDR3: TGTGCCAGCAAGTACAGGAGACCCAATGAAAAACTGTTTTTT. This chain joins TRBV2 and TRBJ1-4, with D perhaps matching TRBD1 (5 bases). V gave up 7 bases and J gave up 5 bases, with 14 bases separating them. CDR1 SNHLY and CDR2 FYNNEI come from the germline V gene. The CDR3 loop spans 14 amino acids.

The chain carries TRBV7-2 and TRBJ1-1; 9 nucleotides line up with TRBD1. CDR1 and CDR2 (germline): SGHTA, FQGNSA. The CDR3 is 14 amino acids. The trim removed 5 bases at V and 4 bases at J, leaving 5 bases unmatched. The CDR3 reads CASSVTGGFTEAFF. Here the CDR3 DNA reads TGTGCCAGCAGCGTCACAGGGGGCTTCACTGAAGCTTTCTTT.

J is TRBJ1-4 and V is TRBV6-5, with 8 bases identical to TRBD1. V dropped 2 bases and J dropped 11; count of bases not matched to a gene: 10. From germline, CDR1 is MNHEY and CDR2 SVGAGI. The CDR3 loop spans 15 amino acids. This chain's CDR3 is CASSYVGQGLEKLFF. DNA of the CDR3: TGTGCCAGCAGTTACGTCGGACAGGGATTGGAGAAACTGTTTTTT.

The rearrangement uses TRBV28 and TRBJ2-1, with 7 bases fitting TRBD2. V shed 5 bases and J 3 bases; nucleotides not matched to a gene: 1. This CDR3 is built from 13 residues. Germline assignment: CDR1 MDHEN and CDR2 SYDVKM. The CDR3 DNA reads TGTGCCAGCAGTCGCGGGGGCTACAATGAGCAGTTCTTC. Its protein is CASSRGGYNEQFF.

This clone was seen once. The gene calls are TRBV19 and TRBJ1-1, with TRBD1 as a possible D gene (5 bases). There are 12 residues in the CDR3. The V end was cut by 5 bases, the J end by 4 bases, with 8 bases between. Per the germline V gene, CDR1 is LNHDA and CDR2 is SQIVND (reference sequence). The CDR3 spells CASSPGITEAFF. The DNA for the CDR3 is TGTGCCAGTAGTCCAGGGATCACTGAAGCTTTCTTT.

The chain joins TRBV30 to TRBJ1-1, with D possibly matching TRBD1 (5 bases). This CDR3 is built from 11 residues. Trimming stripped 5 bases from V and 4 bases from J, with 8 bases between. Looked up from germline, CDR1 is GTSNPN and CDR2 is SVGIG (reference sequence). As DNA, the CDR3 is TGTGCCTGGGGGACCGGCACTGAAGCTTTCTTT. This sequence encodes CAWGTGTEAFF.

The genes are TRBV29-1 and TRBJ2-3; weak D call: TRBD2 (6 bases). The CDR3 covers 14 residues. Germline V CDR1 and CDR2: SQVTM, ANQGSEA. V lost 3 bases to trimming and J lost 1 base, with 11 bases between them. The CDR3 DNA is TGCAGCGTTGAGTCGGAGGGGCGCACAGATACGCAGTATTTT. It yields the protein CSVESEGRTDTQYF.